This TCR beta chain was documented in a study of T cell responses to AZD1222 COVID-19 vaccine. Study-wide results and limits: Among those given AZD1222, only six or seven were seropositive at baseline.

The CDR3 loop spans 13 amino acids. From germline, CDR1 is SEHNR and CDR2 FQNEAQ (reference sequence). Clones were read by immunoSEQ multiplex PCR, and TCRdb kept only the in-frame ones, dropping some. Here the sample spans some 150,000 clones, around 91% being singletons. Remarks on this clone: The antigen remains unidentified. A read error may produce the germline difference seen at one junction end.

J is TRBJ1-1 and V is TRBV7-9, with D hard to call. The specimen comprised peripheral blood, sampled on day 0 of AZD1222 vaccination. This sequence was found in an adult in good health. The CDR3 nucleotides are TGTGCCAGCAGCCCAAGGACCCGTACTGGAGCTTTCTTT. It specifies CASSPRTRTGAFF.